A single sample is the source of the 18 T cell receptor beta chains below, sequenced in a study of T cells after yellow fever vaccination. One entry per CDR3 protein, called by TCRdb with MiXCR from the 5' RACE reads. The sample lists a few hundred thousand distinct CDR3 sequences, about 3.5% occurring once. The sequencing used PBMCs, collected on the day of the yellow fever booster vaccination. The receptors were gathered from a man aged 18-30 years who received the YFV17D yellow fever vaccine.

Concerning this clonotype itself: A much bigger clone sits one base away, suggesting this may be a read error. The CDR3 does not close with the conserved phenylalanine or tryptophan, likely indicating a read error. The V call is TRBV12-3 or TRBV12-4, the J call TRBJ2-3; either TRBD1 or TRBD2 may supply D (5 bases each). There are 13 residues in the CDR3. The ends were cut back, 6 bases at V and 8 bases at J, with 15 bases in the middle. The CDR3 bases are TGTGCCAGCAGCCCCGGGACCGCGGCTACGCAGTATTCT. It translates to CASSPGTAATQYS.

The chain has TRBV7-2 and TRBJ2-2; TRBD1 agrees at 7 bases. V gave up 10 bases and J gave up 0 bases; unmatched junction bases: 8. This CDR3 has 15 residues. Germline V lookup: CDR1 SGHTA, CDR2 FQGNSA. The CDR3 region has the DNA TGTGCCACGGGACAGCATCTCGCGAACACCGGGGAGCTGTTTTTT. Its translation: CATGQHLANTGELFF.

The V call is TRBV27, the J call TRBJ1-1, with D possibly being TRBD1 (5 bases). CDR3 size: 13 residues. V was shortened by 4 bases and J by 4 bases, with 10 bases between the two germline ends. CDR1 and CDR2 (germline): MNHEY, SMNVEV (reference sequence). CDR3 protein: CASSWLGGTEAFF. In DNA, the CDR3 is TGTGCCAGCAGTTGGCTTGGGGGCACTGAAGCTTTCTTT.

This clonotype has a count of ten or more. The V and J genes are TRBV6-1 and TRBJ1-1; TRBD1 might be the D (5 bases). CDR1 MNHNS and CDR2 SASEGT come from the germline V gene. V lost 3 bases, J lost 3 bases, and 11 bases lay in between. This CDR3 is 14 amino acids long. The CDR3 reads CASSDRGGDTEAFF. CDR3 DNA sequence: TGTGCCAGCAGTGACCGGGGGGGGGACACTGAAGCTTTCTTT.

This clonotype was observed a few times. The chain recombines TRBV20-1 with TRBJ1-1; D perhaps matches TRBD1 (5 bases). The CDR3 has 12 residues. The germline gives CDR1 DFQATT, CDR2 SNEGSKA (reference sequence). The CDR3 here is CRGRGSSTEAFF. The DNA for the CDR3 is TGCAGAGGTCGGGGGTCTAGCACTGAAGCTTTCTTT.

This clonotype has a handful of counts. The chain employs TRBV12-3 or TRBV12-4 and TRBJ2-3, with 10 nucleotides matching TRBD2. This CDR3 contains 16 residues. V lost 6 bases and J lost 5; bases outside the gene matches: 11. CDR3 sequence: CASRGLAGGRVDTQYF. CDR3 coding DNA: TGTGCCAGCAGGGGTTTAGCGGGGGGCCGTGTAGATACGCAGTATTTT.

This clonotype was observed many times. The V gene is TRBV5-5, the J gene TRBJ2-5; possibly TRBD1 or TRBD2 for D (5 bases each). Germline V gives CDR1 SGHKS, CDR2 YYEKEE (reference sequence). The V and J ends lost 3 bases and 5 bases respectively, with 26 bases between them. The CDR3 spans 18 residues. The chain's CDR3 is CASSSPPAWGNWGETQYF. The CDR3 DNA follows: TGTGCCAGCAGCTCACCCCCAGCTTGGGGGAATTGGGGGGAGACCCAGTACTTC.

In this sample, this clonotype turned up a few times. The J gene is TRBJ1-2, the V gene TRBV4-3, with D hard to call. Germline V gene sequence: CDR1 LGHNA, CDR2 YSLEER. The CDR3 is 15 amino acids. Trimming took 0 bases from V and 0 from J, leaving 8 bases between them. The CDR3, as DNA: TGCGCCAGCAGCCAAGACCTTAGAGCTAACTATGGCTACACCTTC. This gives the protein CASSQDLRANYGYTF.

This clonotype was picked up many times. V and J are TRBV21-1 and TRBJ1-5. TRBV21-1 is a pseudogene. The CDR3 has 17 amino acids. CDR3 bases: TGTGCCAGCAGCAAAGCGCGGAGGGGATGGGTGATAGGGCCCCAGCATTTT. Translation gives CASSKARRGWVIGPQHF.

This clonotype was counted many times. The CDR3 sequence is CSAAGGMNTEAFF. In nucleotides, the CDR3 is TGCAGTGCGGCCGGTGGAATGAACACTGAAGCTTTCTTT. V gene TRBV20-1 combines with J gene TRBJ1-1; unclear D gene. In germline, CDR1 is DFQATT, CDR2 SNEGSKA (reference sequence). V was cut by 6 bases and J by 0 bases, with 11 bases left in between. CDR3 size: 13 residues.

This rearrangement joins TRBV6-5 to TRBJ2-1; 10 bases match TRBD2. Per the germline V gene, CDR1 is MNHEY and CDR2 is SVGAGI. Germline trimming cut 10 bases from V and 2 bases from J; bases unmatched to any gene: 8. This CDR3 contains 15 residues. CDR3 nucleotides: TGTGCCACCAAAGGGAGCGGGGGGGCCTACAATGAGCAGTTCTTC. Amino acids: CATKGSGGAYNEQFF.

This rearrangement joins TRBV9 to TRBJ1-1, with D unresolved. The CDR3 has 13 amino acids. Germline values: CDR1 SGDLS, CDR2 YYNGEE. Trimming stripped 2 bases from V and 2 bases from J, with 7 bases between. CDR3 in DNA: TGTGCCAGCAGCGTCTTGGGTAACACTGAAGCTTTCTTT. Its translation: CASSVLGNTEAFF. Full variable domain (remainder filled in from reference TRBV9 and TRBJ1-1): DSGVTQTPKHLITATGQRVTLRCSPRSGDLSVYWYQQSLDQGLQFLIQYYNGEERAKGNILERFSAQQFPDLHSELNLSSLELGDSALYFCASSVLGNTEAFFGQGTRLTVV.

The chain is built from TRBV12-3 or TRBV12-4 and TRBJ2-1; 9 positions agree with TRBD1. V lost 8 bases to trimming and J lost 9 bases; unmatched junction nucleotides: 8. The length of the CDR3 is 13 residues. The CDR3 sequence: CASRDRVRREQFF. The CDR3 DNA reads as TGTGCCAGCCGGGACAGGGTGCGTCGTGAGCAGTTCTTC.

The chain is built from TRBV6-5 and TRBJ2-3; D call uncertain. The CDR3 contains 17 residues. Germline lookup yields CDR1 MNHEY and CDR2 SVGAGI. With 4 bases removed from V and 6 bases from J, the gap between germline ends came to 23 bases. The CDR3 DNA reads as TGTGCCAGCAGTTCATCCTTTCCGAGCAGTGTCACGGATACGCAGTATTTT. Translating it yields CASSSSFPSSVTDTQYF.

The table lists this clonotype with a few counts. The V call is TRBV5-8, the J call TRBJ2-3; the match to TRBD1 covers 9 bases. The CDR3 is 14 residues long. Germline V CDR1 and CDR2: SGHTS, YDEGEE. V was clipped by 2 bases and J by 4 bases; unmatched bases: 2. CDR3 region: CASSLRTGADTQYF. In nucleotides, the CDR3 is TGTGCCAGCAGCTTAAGGACAGGGGCAGATACGCAGTATTTT. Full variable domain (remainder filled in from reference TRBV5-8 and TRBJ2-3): EAGVTQSPTHLIKTRGQQATLRCSPISGHTSVYWYQQALGLGLQFLLWYDEGEERNRGNFPPRFSGRQFPNYSSELNVNALELEDSALYLCASSLRTGADTQYFGPGTRLTVL.

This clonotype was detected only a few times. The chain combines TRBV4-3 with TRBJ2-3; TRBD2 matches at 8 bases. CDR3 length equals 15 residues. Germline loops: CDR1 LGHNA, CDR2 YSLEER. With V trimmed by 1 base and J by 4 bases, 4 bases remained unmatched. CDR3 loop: CASSQVRGGSDTQYF. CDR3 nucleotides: TGCGCCAGCAGCCAAGTCCGGGGGGGATCAGATACGCAGTATTTT.

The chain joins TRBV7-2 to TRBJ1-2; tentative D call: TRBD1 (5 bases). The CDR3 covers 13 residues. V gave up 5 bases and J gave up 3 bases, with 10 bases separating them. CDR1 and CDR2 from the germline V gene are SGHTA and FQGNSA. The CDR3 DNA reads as TGTGCCAGCAGCGTAGACAGTGACTATGGCTACACCTTC. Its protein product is CASSVDSDYGYTF.

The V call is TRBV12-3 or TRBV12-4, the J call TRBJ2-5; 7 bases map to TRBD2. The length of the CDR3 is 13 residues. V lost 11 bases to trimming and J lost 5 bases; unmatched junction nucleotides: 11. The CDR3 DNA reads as TGTGCCGCGGGGAGCGGGGCCAGGGAGACCCAGTACTTC. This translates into CAAGSGARETQYF.